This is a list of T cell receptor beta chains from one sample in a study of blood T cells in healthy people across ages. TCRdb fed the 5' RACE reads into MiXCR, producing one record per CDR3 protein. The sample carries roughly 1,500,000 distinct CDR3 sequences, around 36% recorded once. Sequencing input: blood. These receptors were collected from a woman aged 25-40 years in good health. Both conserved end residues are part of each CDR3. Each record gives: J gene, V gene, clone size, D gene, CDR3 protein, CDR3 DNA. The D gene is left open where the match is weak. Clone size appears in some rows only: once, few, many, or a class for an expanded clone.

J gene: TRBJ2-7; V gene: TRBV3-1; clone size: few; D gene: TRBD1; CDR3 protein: CASSQDGTGYEQYF; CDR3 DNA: TGTGCCAGCAGCCAAGATGGGACAGGCTACGAGCAGTACTTC
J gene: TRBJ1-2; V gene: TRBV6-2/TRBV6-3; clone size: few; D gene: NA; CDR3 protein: CASSPNTYTF; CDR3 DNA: TGTGCCAGCAGTCCAAACACCTACACCTTC
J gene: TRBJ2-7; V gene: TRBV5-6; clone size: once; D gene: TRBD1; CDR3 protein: CASSLLTGLDYEQYF; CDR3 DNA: TGTGCCAGCAGCTTACTGACAGGGCTCGACTACGAGCAGTACTTC
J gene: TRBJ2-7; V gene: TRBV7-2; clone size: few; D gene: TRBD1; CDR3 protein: CASSLRTGGLGSYEQYF; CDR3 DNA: TGTGCCAGCAGCCTCAGGACAGGGGGCCTGGGGTCCTACGAGCAGTACTTC
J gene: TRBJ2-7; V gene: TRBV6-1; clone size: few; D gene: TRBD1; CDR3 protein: CASNEAGTAYEQYF; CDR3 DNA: TGTGCCAGCAACGAAGCCGGGACAGCCTACGAGCAGTACTTC
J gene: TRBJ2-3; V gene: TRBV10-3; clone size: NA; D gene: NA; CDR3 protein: CAIRDRTDTQYF; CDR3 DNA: TGTGCCATCAGGGACAGAACAGATACGCAGTATTTT
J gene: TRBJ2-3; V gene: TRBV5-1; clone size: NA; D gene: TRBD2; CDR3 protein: CASSPGTSGQMPDTQYF; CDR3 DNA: TGCGCCAGCAGCCCCGGGACTAGCGGCCAGATGCCAGATACGCAGTATTTT
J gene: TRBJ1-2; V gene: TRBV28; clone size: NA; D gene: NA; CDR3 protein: CASSLKAPRGGLPYDYGYTF; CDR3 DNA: TGTGCCAGCAGTTTAAAGGCCCCCCGCGGCGGGCTCCCGTACGACTATGGCTACACCTTC
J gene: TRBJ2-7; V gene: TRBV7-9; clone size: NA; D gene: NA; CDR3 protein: CASSLAGAAQYF; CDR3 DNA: TGTGCCAGCAGCTTAGCCGGGGCGGCCCAGTACTTC
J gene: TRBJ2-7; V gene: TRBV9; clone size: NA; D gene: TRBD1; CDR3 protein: CASSVDPLPGQGNEQYF; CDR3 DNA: TGTGCCAGCAGCGTAGACCCTCTCCCGGGACAGGGGAACGAGCAGTACTTC
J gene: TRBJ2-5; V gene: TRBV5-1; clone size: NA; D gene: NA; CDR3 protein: CASSSTANLQETQYF; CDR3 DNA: TGCGCCAGCAGCTCCACAGCAAACTTGCAAGAGACCCAGTACTTC